This TCR beta chain is from a study of OX40 agonist ivuxolimab in advanced cancers. CDR1 is SGHRS, CDR2 YFSETQ, per germline. The CDR3 is 13 amino acids. V shed 5 bases and J 5 bases; nucleotides not matched to a gene: 4. This clone was seen a handful of times. Using immunoSEQ multiplex PCR, the repertoire was profiled, and TCRdb retains in-frame clones only, with some absent. The sample contains about 69,000 clones, more than 70% of which appear only once. This chain connects TRBV5-1 to TRBJ2-3; 8 bases map to TRBD2. The input for sequencing was CD4+ or CD8+ T cells sorted from blood, taken in a trial of the OX40 agonist ivuxolimab. The origin of this receptor is an adult with an advanced solid tumor such as melanoma, head and neck, liver or kidney cancer. The DNA for the CDR3 is TGCGCCAGCAGTTCGCTAGCGGGAGATACGCAGTATTTT. Protein sequence: CASSSLAGDTQYF.